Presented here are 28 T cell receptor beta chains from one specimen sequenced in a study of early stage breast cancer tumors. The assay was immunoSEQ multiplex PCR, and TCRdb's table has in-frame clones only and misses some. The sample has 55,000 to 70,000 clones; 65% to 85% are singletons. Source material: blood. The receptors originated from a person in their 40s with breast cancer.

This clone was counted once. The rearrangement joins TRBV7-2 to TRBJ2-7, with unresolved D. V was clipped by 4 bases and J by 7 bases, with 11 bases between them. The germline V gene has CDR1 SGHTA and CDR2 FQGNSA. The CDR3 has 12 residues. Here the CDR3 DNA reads TGTGCCAGCAGCTCTTACCCCCTGGAGCAGTACTTC. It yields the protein CASSSYPLEQYF.

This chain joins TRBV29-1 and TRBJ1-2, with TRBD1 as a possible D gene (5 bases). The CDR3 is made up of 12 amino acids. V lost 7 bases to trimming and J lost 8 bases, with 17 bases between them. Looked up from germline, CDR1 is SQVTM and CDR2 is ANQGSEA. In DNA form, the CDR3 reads TGCAGCGGATGGGACGGGTTGTGGGGCTACACCTTC. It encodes CSGWDGLWGYTF.

CDR3: CASSDRDRGRNTGELFF. CDR3 sequence (DNA): TGCGCCAGCAGCGACCGGGACAGGGGAAGAAACACCGGGGAGCTGTTTTTT. The chain carries TRBV4-1 and TRBJ2-2, with 10 nucleotides matching TRBD1. The CDR3 extends over 17 amino acids. After removal of 5 bases from V and 2 bases from J, the junction contained 8 bases not matched to a gene. Germline CDR1 is MGHRA and CDR2 is YSYEKL.

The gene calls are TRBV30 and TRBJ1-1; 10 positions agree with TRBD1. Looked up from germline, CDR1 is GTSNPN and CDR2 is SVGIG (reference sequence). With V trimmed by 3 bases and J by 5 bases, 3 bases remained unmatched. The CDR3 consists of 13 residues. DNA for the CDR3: TGTGCCTGGAGGGGACAGGGGTGGACTGAAGCTTTCTTT. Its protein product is CAWRGQGWTEAFF.

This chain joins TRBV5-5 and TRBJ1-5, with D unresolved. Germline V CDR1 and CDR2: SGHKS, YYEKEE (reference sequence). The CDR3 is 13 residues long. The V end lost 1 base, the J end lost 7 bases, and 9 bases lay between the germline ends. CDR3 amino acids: CASSLSEPQPQHF. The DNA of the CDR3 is TGTGCCAGCAGCTTGAGTGAACCACAGCCCCAGCATTTT.

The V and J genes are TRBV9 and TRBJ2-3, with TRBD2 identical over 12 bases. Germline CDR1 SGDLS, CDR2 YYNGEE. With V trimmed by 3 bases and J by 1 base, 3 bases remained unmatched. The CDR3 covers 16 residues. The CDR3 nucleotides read TGTGCCAGCAGCGCTAGCGGGAGGGGTTGCACAGATACGCAGTATTTT. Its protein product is CASSASGRGCTDTQYF.

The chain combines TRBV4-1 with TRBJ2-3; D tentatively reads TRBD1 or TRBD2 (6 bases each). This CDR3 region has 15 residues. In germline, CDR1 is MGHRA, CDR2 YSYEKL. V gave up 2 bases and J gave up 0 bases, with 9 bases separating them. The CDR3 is CASSQWGASTDTQYF. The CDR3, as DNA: TGCGCCAGCAGCCAATGGGGGGCTAGCACAGATACGCAGTATTTT.

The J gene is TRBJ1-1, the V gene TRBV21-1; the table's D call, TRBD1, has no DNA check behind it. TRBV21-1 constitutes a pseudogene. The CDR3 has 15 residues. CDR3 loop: CASSVGRTGPTEAFF. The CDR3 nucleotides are TGTGCCAGCAGCGTGGGGCGGACAGGGCCTACTGAAGCTTTCTTT.

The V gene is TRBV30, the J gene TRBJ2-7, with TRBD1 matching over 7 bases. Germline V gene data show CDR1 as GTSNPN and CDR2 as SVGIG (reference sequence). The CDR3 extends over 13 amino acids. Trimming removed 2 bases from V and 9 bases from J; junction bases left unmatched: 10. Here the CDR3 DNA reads TGTGCCTGGAGTTCGCGCGTAACAGGGGCGCAGTACTTC. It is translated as CAWSSRVTGAQYF. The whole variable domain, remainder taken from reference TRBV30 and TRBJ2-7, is SQTIHQWPATLVQPVGSPLSLECTVEGTSNPNLYWYRQAAGRGLQLLFYSVGIGQISSEVPQNLSASRPQDRQFILSSKKLLLSDSGFYLCAWSSRVTGAQYFGPGTRLTVT.

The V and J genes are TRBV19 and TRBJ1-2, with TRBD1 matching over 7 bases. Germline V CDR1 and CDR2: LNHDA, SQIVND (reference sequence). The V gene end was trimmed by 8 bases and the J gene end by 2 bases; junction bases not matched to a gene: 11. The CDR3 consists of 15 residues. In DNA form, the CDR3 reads TGTGCCAGTCAAACCGCTATGACAGGGAACTATGGCTACACCTTC. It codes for CASQTAMTGNYGYTF.

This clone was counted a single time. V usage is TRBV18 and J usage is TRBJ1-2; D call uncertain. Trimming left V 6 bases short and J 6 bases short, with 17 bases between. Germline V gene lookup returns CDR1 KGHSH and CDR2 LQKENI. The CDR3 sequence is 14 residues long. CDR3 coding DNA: TGTGCCAGCTCGACACAGTGGGGTAGTGATGGCTACACCTTC. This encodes CASSTQWGSDGYTF. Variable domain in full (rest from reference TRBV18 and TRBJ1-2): NAGVMQNPRHLVRRRGQEARLRCSPMKGHSHVYWYRQLPEEGLKFMVYLQKENIIDESGMPKERFSAEFPKEGPSILRIQQVVRGDSAAYFCASSTQWGSDGYTFGSGTRLTVV.

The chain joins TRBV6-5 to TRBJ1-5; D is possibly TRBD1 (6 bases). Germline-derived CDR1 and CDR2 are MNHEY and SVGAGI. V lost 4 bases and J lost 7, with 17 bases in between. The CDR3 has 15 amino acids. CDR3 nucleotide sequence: TGTGCCAGCAGTTCCTTCGGGGGGGCGAAACAGCCCCAGCATTTT. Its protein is CASSSFGGAKQPQHF.

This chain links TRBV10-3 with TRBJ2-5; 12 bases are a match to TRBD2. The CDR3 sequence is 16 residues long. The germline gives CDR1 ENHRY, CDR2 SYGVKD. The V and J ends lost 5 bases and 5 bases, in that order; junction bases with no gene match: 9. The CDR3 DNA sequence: TGTGCCATCAGTTCCTCTAGCGGGAGGGCCGGGGAGACCCAGTACTTC. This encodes CAISSSSGRAGETQYF.

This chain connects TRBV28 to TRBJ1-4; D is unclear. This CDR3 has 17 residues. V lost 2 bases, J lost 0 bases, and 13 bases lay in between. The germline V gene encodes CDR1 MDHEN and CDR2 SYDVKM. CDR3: CASSLSLKDPTNEKLFF. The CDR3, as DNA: TGTGCCAGCAGTTTAAGTCTGAAAGATCCAACTAATGAAAAACTGTTTTTT. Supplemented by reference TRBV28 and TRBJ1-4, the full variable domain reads DVKVTQSSRYLVKRTGEKVFLECVQDMDHENMFWYRQDPGLGLRLIYFSYDVKMKEKGDIPEGYSVSREKKERFSLILESASTNQTSMYLCASSLSLKDPTNEKLFFGSGTQLSVL.

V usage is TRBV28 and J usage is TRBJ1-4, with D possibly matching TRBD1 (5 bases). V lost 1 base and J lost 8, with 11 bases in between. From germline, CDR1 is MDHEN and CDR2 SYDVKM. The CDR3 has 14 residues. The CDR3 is CASSLLQGGEKLFF. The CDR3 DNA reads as TGTGCCAGCAGTTTATTGCAGGGAGGGGAAAAACTGTTTTTT.

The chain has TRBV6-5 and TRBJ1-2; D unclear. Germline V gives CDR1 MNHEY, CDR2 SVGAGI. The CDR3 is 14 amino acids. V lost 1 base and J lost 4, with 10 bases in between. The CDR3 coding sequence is TGTGCCAGCAGTTACTATAACAGTCTCTATGGCTACACCTTC. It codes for CASSYYNSLYGYTF.

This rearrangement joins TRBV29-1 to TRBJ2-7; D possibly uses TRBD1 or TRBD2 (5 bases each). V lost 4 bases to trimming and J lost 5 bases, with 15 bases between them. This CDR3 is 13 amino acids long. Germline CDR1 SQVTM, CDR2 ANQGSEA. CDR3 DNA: TGCAGCGTTGTAGGGGACCCAGGGAACGAGCAGTACTTC. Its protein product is CSVVGDPGNEQYF.

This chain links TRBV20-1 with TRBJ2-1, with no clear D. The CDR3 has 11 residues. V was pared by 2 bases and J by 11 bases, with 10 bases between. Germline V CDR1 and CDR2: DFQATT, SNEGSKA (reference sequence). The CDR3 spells CSARSGLKQFF. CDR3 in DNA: TGCAGTGCTAGATCAGGCCTGAAGCAGTTCTTC.

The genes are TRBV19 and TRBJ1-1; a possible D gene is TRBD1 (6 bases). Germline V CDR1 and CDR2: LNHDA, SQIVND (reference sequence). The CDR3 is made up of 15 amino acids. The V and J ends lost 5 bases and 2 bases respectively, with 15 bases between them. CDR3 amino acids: CASSSLQGYNTEAFF. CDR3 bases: TGTGCCAGTAGTTCACTGCAGGGGTACAACACTGAAGCTTTCTTT.

The CDR3 loop reads CASSPRPGTDTQYF. CDR3 DNA: TGTGCCAGCAGTCCTAGGCCCGGCACAGATACGCAGTATTTT. This chain links TRBV2 with TRBJ2-3; no clear D. V was trimmed by 5 bases and J by 1 base, leaving 10 bases between them. Germline CDR1 is SNHLY and CDR2 is FYNNEI. The CDR3 is 14 residues long.

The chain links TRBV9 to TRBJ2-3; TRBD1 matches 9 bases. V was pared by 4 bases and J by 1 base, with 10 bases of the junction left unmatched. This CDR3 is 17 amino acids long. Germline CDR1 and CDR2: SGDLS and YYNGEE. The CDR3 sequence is CASSPHRGPSGTDTQYF. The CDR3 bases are TGTGCCAGCAGCCCACACAGGGGGCCTAGTGGCACAGATACGCAGTATTTT. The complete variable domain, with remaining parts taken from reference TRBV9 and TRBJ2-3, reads DSGVTQTPKHLITATGQRVTLRCSPRSGDLSVYWYQQSLDQGLQFLIQYYNGEERAKGNILERFSAQQFPDLHSELNLSSLELGDSALYFCASSPHRGPSGTDTQYFGPGTRLTVL.

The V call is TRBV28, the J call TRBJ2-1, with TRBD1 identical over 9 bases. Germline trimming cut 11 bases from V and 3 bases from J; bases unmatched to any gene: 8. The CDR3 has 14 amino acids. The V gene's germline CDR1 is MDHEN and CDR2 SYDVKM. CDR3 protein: CAADPGQGYNEQFF. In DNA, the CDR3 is TGTGCCGCCGACCCGGGACAGGGCTACAATGAGCAGTTCTTC.

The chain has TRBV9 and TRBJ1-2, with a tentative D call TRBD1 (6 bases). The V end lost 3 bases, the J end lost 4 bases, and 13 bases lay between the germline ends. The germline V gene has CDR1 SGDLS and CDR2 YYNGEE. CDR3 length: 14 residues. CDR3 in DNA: TGTGCCAGCAGCGACCAATTGACAGGCTATGGCTACACCTTC. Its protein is CASSDQLTGYGYTF.

The CDR3 loop reads CSVFKPGTPEQYF. The DNA of the CDR3 is TGCAGCGTGTTCAAACCCGGGACTCCCGAGCAGTACTTC. The chain links TRBV29-1 to TRBJ2-7; possible D gene TRBD2, 6 bases. V lost 6 bases to trimming and J lost 6 bases, with 18 bases between them. CDR1 and CDR2 (germline): SQVTM, ANQGSEA. The CDR3 is 13 residues long.

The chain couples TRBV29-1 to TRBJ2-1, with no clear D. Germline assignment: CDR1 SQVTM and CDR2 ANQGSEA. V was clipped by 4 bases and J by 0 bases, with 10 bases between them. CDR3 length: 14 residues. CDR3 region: CSVVGSGSYNEQFF. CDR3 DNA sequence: TGCAGCGTTGTAGGGTCGGGCTCCTACAATGAGCAGTTCTTC.

As DNA, the CDR3 is TGTGCCAGCAGTTCAGACAGCTTCTCCTACGAGCAGTACTTC. Its protein is CASSSDSFSYEQYF. The rearrangement uses TRBV27 and TRBJ2-7; a weak D match, TRBD1 (5 bases). The CDR3 length is 14 residues. Germline V lookup: CDR1 MNHEY, CDR2 SMNVEV (reference sequence). Trimming removed 4 bases from V and 0 bases from J, with 10 bases in between.

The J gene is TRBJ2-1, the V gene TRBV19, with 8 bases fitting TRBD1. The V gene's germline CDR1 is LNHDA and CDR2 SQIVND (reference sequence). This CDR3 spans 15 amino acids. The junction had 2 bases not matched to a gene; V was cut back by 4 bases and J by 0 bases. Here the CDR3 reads CASSRDRSSYNEQFF. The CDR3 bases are TGTGCCAGTAGTAGGGACAGGAGCTCCTACAATGAGCAGTTCTTC.

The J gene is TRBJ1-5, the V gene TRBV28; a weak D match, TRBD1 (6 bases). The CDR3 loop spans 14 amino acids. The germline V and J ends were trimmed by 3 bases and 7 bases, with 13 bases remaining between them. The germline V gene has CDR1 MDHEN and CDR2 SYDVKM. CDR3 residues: CASSFGGQGQPQHF. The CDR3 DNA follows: TGTGCCAGCAGTTTTGGGGGTCAGGGGCAGCCCCAGCATTTT.